This T cell receptor (beta chain) was retrieved from a study of immune evolution from preneoplasia to lung adenocarcinoma. Resections took place in Japan or China from about 2014 to 2017. Whole-study findings and limits: Top clone share appeared to fall from AAH through AIS, MIA, adenocarcinoma. Later-stage lesions seemingly showed higher T cell density and diversity than normal lung.

Profiling relied on immunoSEQ multiplex PCR, and the TCRdb table lists in-frame clones only, not all of them. The table records about 2,500 clones, roughly two fifths of them present only once. Germline assignment: CDR1 SGDLS and CDR2 YYNGEE. The CDR3 loop spans 15 amino acids. The ends lost 1 base at V and 3 bases at J; junction bases unmatched: 3. In regard to this clone: Its specificity is not known.

Sequenced input: FFPE adjacent normal lung tissue. The sequence was obtained from a person aged 60-79 years with lung adenocarcinoma. The gene calls are TRBV9 and TRBJ2-3; TRBD2 aligns across 9 bases. The CDR3 nucleotides read TGTGCCAGCAGCGTATGGACTAGCGTGACAGATACGCAGTATTTT. Its protein product is CASSVWTSVTDTQYF.